This TCR beta chain was found in a study of blood T cell repertoires in COVID-19. As for the study in general: The United States, Italy and Spain were the sources of the acute and convalescent COVID-19 samples. T cells, B-cell-depleted T cells, or PBMCs provided the cDNA or gDNA that served as material.

Under the authors' procedure: For nucleated cells, counts were estimated from reference gene primer amplification. Assay used: immunoSEQ multiplex PCR; TCRdb lists only in-frame clones, some missing. V and J calls and clone size are as listed in that table; D and trimming were resolved from the DNA. The data show about 160,000 clones, about 86% seen once. Patients from Seattle were sampled longitudinally, starting during active infection. J was trimmed by 4 bases and V by 5 bases; bases with no gene match: 15. The germline V gene encodes CDR1 MNHEY and CDR2 SMNVEV (reference sequence). This CDR3 has 18 residues.

Sequencing was carried out using peripheral blood. This chain links TRBV27 with TRBJ2-1; 9 bases agree with TRBD1. This TCR was recovered from a woman in her 70s with COVID-19, enrolled during active disease. CDR3 in DNA: TGTGCCAGCAGTCTAAAGCACCCCGGGACAGGGAAGTACAATGAGCAGTTCTTC. Its translation: CASSLKHPGTGKYNEQFF.